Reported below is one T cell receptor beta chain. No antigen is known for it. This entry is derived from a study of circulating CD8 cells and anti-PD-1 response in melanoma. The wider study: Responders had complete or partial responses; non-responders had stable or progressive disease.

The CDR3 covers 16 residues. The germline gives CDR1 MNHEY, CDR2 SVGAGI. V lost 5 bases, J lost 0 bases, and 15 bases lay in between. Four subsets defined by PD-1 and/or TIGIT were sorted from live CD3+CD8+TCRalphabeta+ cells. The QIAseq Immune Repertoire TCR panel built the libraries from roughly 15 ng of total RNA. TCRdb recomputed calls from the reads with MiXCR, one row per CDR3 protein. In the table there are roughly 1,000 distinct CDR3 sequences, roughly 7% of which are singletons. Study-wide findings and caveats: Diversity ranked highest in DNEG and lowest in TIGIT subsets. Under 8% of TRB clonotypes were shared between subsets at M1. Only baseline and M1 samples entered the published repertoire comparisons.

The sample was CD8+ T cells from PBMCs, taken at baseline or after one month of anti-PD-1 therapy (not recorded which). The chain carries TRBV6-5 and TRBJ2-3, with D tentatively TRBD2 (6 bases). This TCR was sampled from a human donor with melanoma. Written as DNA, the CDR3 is TGTGCCAGCAGTGTCGGTGCGGGGTCCAGCACAGATACGCAGTATTTT. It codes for CASSVGAGSSTDTQYF.